Listed here is a single T cell receptor beta chain. This CDR3 region has 15 residues. With V trimmed by 6 bases and J by 5 bases, 10 bases remained unmatched. Germline CDR1 and CDR2: MNHEY and SVGAGI. Patients who had autoimmune disease history or got systemic immunosuppression were left out. These data are taken from a study of OX40 agonist ivuxolimab in advanced cancers. TCRdb keeps only in-frame clones here, not all; method: immunoSEQ multiplex PCR. The data contain approximately 45,000 clones, around 94% of them seen just once; the ten biggest clones take up approximately 9.9%. The clonotype comes from an adult with an advanced solid tumor such as melanoma, head and neck, liver or kidney cancer. The sample consisted of CD4+ or CD8+ T cells sorted from blood, taken in a trial of the OX40 agonist ivuxolimab. The chain joins TRBV6-5 to TRBJ2-3; 8 nucleotides agree with TRBD2. DNA for the CDR3: TGTGCCAGCAGCCCAAAGCGGGAGTATCTAGATACGCAGTATTTT. Translation: CASSPKREYLDTQYF.